This T cell receptor (beta chain) was obtained from a study of blood T cell repertoires in COVID-19. In the study overall: Material from acute and convalescent COVID-19 was sourced from the United States, Italy and Spain.

Trimming took off 3 bases at V and 4 bases at J, with 13 bases between the two ends. In germline, CDR1 is MNHEY, CDR2 SVGEGT. The CDR3 consists of 15 residues. This clone has a count of ten or more. Original handling: Cell counts per sample came from amplifying reference gene primers. Sequenced by immunoSEQ multiplex PCR; TCRdb stores in-frame clones only, minus some. The DNA gave D and trimming, while V, J and clone size come from that table. Of roughly 100,000 clones listed, roughly four fifths are singletons. The clonotype comes from a man in his forties or fifties with active or convalescent COVID-19. The sample consisted of peripheral blood. The J gene is TRBJ1-5, the V gene TRBV6-2 or TRBV6-3; D not certain. This CDR3 reads CASSYIGGFNQPQHF. As DNA, the CDR3 is TGTGCCAGCAGTTATATTGGAGGTTTTAATCAGCCCCAGCATTTT.